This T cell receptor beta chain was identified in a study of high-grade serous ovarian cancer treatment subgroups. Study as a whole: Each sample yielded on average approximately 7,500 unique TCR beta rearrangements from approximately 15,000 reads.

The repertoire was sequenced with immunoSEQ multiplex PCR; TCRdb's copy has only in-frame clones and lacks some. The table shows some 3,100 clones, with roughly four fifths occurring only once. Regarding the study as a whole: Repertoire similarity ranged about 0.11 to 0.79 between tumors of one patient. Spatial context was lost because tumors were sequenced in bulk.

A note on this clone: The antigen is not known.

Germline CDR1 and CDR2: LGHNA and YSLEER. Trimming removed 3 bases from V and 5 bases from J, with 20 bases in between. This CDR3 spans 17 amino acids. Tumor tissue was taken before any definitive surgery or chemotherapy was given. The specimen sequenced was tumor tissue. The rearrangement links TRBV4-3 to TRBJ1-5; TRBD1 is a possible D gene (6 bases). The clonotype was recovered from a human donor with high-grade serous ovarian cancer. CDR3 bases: TGCGCCAGCAGCCAGGACCGGGACATAACATCGGATCAGCCCCAGCATTTT. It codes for CASSQDRDITSDQPQHF.